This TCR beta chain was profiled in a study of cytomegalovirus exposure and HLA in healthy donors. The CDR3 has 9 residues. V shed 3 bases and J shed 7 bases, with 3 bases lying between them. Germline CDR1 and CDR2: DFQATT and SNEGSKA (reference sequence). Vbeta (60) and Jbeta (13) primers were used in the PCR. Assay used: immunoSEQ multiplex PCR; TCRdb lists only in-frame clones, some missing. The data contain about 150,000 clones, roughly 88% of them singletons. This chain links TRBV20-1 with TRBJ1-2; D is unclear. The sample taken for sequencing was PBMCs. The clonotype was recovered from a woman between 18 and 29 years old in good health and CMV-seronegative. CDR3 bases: TGCAGTGCTAGTCGTGGCTACACCTTC. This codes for CSASRGYTF.